This TCR beta chain was found in a study of CD8+ T cells in alopecia areata. Regarding the study as a whole: Mice showed clearer TCR sharing than patients did, a gap that was possibly HLA-related. Normal-skin resident alphabeta T cells also appear among scalp sample sequences. More clonal than normal scalp was lesional scalp, particularly alopecia totalis/universalis.

As regards this clone: No antigen is known for it.

CDR3 size: 12 residues. V shed 2 bases and J shed 11 bases, with 13 bases lying between them. Germline-derived CDR1 and CDR2 are SGHDT and YYEEEE. Sequencing used cDNA as its template, made by extracting RNA and reverse transcribing it. Data came from immunoSEQ multiplex PCR; TCRdb stores just in-frame clones and leaves some out. This table has approximately 150,000 clones, around 64% appearing once. From alopecia areata patients, lesional scalp punch biopsies and peripheral blood were collected. The chain recombines TRBV5-6 with TRBJ1-1; unclear D gene. The source material was CD8+ T cells sorted from blood, sampled at week 0. The TCR was taken from a human donor with alopecia areata. The CDR3 is CASSLGPAKAFF. CDR3 sequence (DNA): TGTGCCAGCAGCTTAGGGCCCGCCAAGGCTTTCTTT.